Shown below are 2 T cell receptor beta chains from a single sample sequenced in a study of cytomegalovirus exposure and HLA in healthy donors. With 60 Vbeta and 13 Jbeta primers, the PCR was carried out. Generated by immunoSEQ multiplex PCR, the TCRdb table keeps only in-frame clones and is missing some. This repertoire shows about 130,000 clones, roughly 80% found once; its top ten account for less than 2.5%. Sequenced sample: PBMCs. All receptors come from a woman between 40 and 55 years old in good health and CMV-seropositive.

This sequence joins TRBV19 and TRBJ2-1; 9 bases are a match to TRBD2. Germline trimming cut 10 bases from V and 3 bases from J; bases unmatched to any gene: 4. CDR1 is LNHDA and CDR2 is SQIVND in the germline V gene (reference sequence). The CDR3 has 13 residues. CDR3 sequence: CATAGGLYNEQFF. CDR3 nucleotide sequence: TGTGCCACTGCGGGGGGGCTCTACAATGAGCAGTTCTTC.

This chain joins TRBV28 and TRBJ1-6, with D unresolved. The germline gives CDR1 MDHEN, CDR2 SYDVKM. The CDR3 runs to 17 residues. The V gene lost 1 base and the J gene lost 7 bases, with 17 bases spanning the gap. The CDR3 loop reads CASSLSYFGQANSPLHF. The CDR3 region has the DNA TGTGCCAGCAGTTTATCATATTTTGGGCAGGCGAATTCACCCCTCCACTTT.